These 19 T cell receptor beta chains originate from one sample sequenced in a study of T cells in women clearing cervical HPV infection. The method was immunoSEQ multiplex PCR; TCRdb's version includes in-frame clones alone and lacks a portion of them. The sample shows 35,000 to 45,000 clones, and 4.5% to 6% sits with its ten largest clones. The specimen was blood buffy coat. The origin of the receptors is a woman between 18 and 75 years old with a cervical HPV16 infection that either progressed to CIN3+ or cleared (not recorded which).

Regarding this clone: The read terminates 3 residues before the CDR3 end, so the remaining end is supplied by the germline J gene. The chain employs TRBV28 and TRBJ2-1, with 11 bases identical to TRBD1. The V and J ends lost 5 bases and 9 bases, in that order; junction bases with no gene match: 6. The CDR3 sequence is 14 residues long. Germline loops: CDR1 MDHEN, CDR2 SYDVKM. CDR3 amino acids: CASSEDRGHREQFF. The part of the CDR3 DNA that was read is TGTGCCAGCAGTGAGGACAGGGGGCATCGTGAG.

As for this clone: The read ends 3 residues early relative to the CDR3; the germline J gene fills the gap. The chain couples TRBV2 to TRBJ1-4; 9 nucleotides align to TRBD1. The V gene's germline CDR1 is SNHLY and CDR2 FYNNEI. This CDR3 comprises 15 residues. The trim removed 7 bases at V and 8 bases at J, leaving 11 bases unmatched. The DNA read from the CDR3 is TGTGCCAGCAACTTGGGGACAGGGTTTTTGGAAAAA. This translates into CASNLGTGFLEK. The CDR3, in full, reads CASNLGTGFLEKLFF.

A remark on this clone: The sequenced fragment ends 3 residues before the CDR3 boundary, so the rest is inferred from the germline J gene. The chain carries TRBV20-1 and TRBJ1-1, with D possibly TRBD1 on 6 matching bases. Germline CDR1 DFQATT, CDR2 SNEGSKA (reference sequence). The CDR3 length is 14 residues. Trimming shortened V by 3 bases and J by 2 bases, and 13 bases separated the two germline ends. CDR3 residues: CSARRIGGNTEAFF. Partial CDR3 DNA: TGCAGTGCTAGGAGGATAGGGGGAAACACTGAA.

Remarks on this clone: A read error may produce the germline difference seen at one junction end. The CDR3 goes on 3 residues after the read ends, and that part is filled in from the germline J gene. This chain connects TRBV13 to TRBJ1-3; 11 bases are a match to TRBD1. The CDR3 loop spans 15 amino acids. Germline values: CDR1 PRHDT, CDR2 FYEKMQ (reference sequence). The DNA read from the CDR3 is TGTGCCAGCAGCCGGGGACAGGGGGGCGGAAACACT. Translated: CASSRGQGGGNT. The full CDR3 protein reads CASSRGQGGGNTIYF. The whole variable domain, remainder taken from reference TRBV13 and TRBJ1-3, is AAGVIQSPRHLIKEKRETATLKCYPIPRHDTVYWYQQGPGQDPQFLISFYEKMQSDKGSIPDRFSAQQFSDYHSELNMSSLELGDSALYFCASSRGQGGGNTIYFGEGSWLTVV.

This chain's CDR3 is CAWSDWPEESKLFF. The DNA read from the CDR3 is TGTGCCTGGAGTGATTGGCCTGAAGAGTCAAAG. The rearrangement links TRBV30 to TRBJ2-2, with no clear D. The CDR3 end lies 3 residues beyond the end of the read and is filled in from the germline J gene. CDR3 size: 14 residues. Germline V CDR1 and CDR2: GTSNPN, SVGIG (reference sequence).

Note on this clone: Coverage ceases 3 residues before the CDR3 finishes, and the germline J gene fills in the end. The chain combines TRBV28 with TRBJ1-1; TRBD1 aligns across 9 bases. CDR3 length: 14 amino acids. Trimming at V came to 3 bases and at J to 6 bases, leaving 5 bases not matched to a gene. Germline assignment: CDR1 MDHEN and CDR2 SYDVKM. The CDR3 loop is CASSFTGGSSEAFF. CDR3 DNA (partial): TGTGCCAGCAGTTTTACAGGGGGCTCTTCTGAA. Looking up the rest from reference TRBV28 and TRBJ1-1 gives the full variable domain: DVKVTQSSRYLVKRTGEKVFLECVQDMDHENMFWYRQDPGLGLRLIYFSYDVKMKEKGDIPEGYSVSREKKERFSLILESASTNQTSMYLCASSFTGGSSEAFFGQGTRLTVV.

A remark on this clone: The sequence runs out 3 residues before the end of the CDR3; the remainder is reconstructed from the germline J gene. J is TRBJ2-2 and V is TRBV2, with 10 bases fitting TRBD2. The CDR3 totals 15 residues. Per germline, CDR1 SNHLY and CDR2 FYNNEI. V shed 2 bases and J 5 bases; nucleotides not matched to a gene: 2. Partial CDR3 DNA: TGTGCCAGCAGTGAACTAGCGGGAGTGACCGGGGAG. This gives the protein CASSELAGVTGE. The entire CDR3 protein is CASSELAGVTGELFF.

As concerns this clone: Sequencing ends 3 residues short of the CDR3 end; the germline J gene provides the rest. The chain joins TRBV12-3 or TRBV12-4 to TRBJ2-1, with TRBD2 matching 14 bases. The V and J ends lost 6 bases and 6 bases, in that order; junction bases with no gene match: 4. This CDR3 contains 15 residues. The sequenced part of the CDR3 DNA is TGTGCCAGCAGCATGACTAGCGGGAGGGCCAATGAG. It yields the protein CASSMTSGRANE. The whole CDR3 reads CASSMTSGRANEQFF.

Notes on this clone: Read coverage stops 3 residues before the CDR3 terminus; the germline J gene supplies the remainder. V usage is TRBV20-1 and J usage is TRBJ2-2; 13 nucleotides match TRBD2. The length of the CDR3 is 17 residues. Germline-derived CDR1 and CDR2 are DFQATT and SNEGSKA (reference sequence). After removal of 1 base from V and 3 bases from J, the junction contained 5 bases not matched to a gene. CDR3 bases read: TGCAGTGCTAGAGGACTAGCGGGAGGTCCGGACACCGGGGAG. This translates into CSARGLAGGPDTGE. The CDR3 reads in full as CSARGLAGGPDTGELFF.

On this clone itself: The read terminates 3 residues before the CDR3 end, so the remaining end is supplied by the germline J gene. The rearrangement links TRBV6-2 or TRBV6-3 to TRBJ2-7, with 9 bases fitting TRBD1. The CDR3 covers 15 residues. Germline V gene lookup returns CDR1 MNHEY and CDR2 SVGEGT. After removal of 8 bases from V and 3 bases from J, the junction contained 11 bases not matched to a gene. CDR3 DNA (partial): TGTGCCAGCTCTGGCACAGGGGGCGCATACTACGAG. It yields the protein CASSGTGGAYYE. The full CDR3 protein reads CASSGTGGAYYEQYF.

Turning to this clone: Read sequence stops 3 residues before the CDR3 end, and the germline J gene provides the missing end. The chain links TRBV5-1 to TRBJ2-3; possible D gene TRBD2, 5 bases. This CDR3 is 13 amino acids long. The V and J ends lost 0 bases and 8 bases respectively, with 10 bases between them. CDR1 SGHRS and CDR2 YFSETQ come from the germline V gene. The DNA read from the CDR3 is TGCGCCAGCAGCTTGGTAGGACTCAGTACG. Its protein product is CASSLVGLST. The CDR3 reads in full as CASSLVGLSTQYF. Full variable domain (remainder filled in from reference TRBV5-1 and TRBJ2-3): KAGVTQTPRYLIKTRGQQVTLSCSPISGHRSVSWYQQTPGQGLQFLFEYFSETQRNKGNFPGRFSGRQFSNSRSEMNVSTLELGDSALYLCASSLVGLSTQYFGPGTRLTVL.

Comments on this clone: Coverage ceases 3 residues before the CDR3 finishes, and the germline J gene fills in the end. J is TRBJ1-5 and V is TRBV20-1; D remains ambiguous. The CDR3 spans 15 residues. V was shortened by 1 base and J by 1 base, with 11 bases between the two germline ends. CDR1 DFQATT and CDR2 SNEGSKA come from the germline V gene (reference sequence). The chain's CDR3 is CSARVGGRSNQPQHF. CDR3 bases read: TGCAGTGCTAGAGTGGGCGGGAGGAGCAATCAGCCC.

About this clone itself: The CDR3 end is not reached by the read, which stops 3 residues before it; the germline J gene fills it in. The chain recombines TRBV19 with TRBJ1-1; tentatively, D is TRBD1 (5 bases). CDR3 length: 13 residues. Germline V gives CDR1 LNHDA, CDR2 SQIVND (reference sequence). V lost 5 bases, J lost 0 bases, and 7 bases lay in between. CDR3 residues: CASSSTVNTEAFF. The CDR3 DNA, read in part, is TGTGCCAGTAGTTCGACAGTGAACACTGAA.

About this clone itself: From the germline J gene comes the end of the CDR3, since the read stops 3 residues before it. The chain joins TRBV5-1 to TRBJ1-1, with D possibly TRBD1 on 5 matching bases. Germline CDR1 is SGHRS and CDR2 is YFSETQ. With 0 bases removed from V and 4 bases from J, the gap between germline ends came to 13 bases. The CDR3 extends over 15 amino acids. The CDR3 DNA, read in part, is TGCGCCAGCAGCTTGGGGGGCAGGGAATTCACTGAA. This encodes CASSLGGREFTE. The whole CDR3 protein is CASSLGGREFTEAFF.

Details on this clone: The sequence runs out 3 residues before the end of the CDR3; the remainder is reconstructed from the germline J gene. This chain uses TRBV12-3 or TRBV12-4 with TRBJ1-6; 8 nucleotides line up with TRBD1. The CDR3 is made up of 16 amino acids. J was trimmed by 7 bases and V by 1 base; bases with no gene match: 6. The DNA read from the CDR3 is TGTGCCAGCAGTTTAGGTGGGACAGGACTAAATTCACCC. Translating it yields CASSLGGTGLNSP. The entire CDR3 is CASSLGGTGLNSPLHF.

Notes on this clone: The CDR3 extends 3 residues past the end of the read, so its final part is completed from the germline J gene. V gene TRBV7-9 combines with J gene TRBJ2-7; the match to TRBD2 covers 11 bases. Trimming took 2 bases from V and 0 from J; bases not matched to a gene: 0. CDR1 is SEHNR and CDR2 is FQNEAQ in the germline V gene (reference sequence). The CDR3 is 15 amino acids. This CDR3 is CASSLLAGGSYEQYF. Incomplete CDR3 DNA: TGTGCCAGCAGCTTACTAGCGGGAGGCTCCTACGAG.

With regard to this clone: The sequence runs out 3 residues before the end of the CDR3; the remainder is reconstructed from the germline J gene. V is TRBV11-2 and J is TRBJ2-3; 10 nucleotides line up with TRBD2. Looked up from germline, CDR1 is SGHAT and CDR2 is FQNNGV. This CDR3 region has 15 residues. CDR3 sequence: CASSLTLAGEETQYF. The sequenced part of the CDR3 DNA is TGTGCCAGCAGCTTAACTCTAGCGGGAGAAGAGACG.

To note about this clone: The CDR3 end falls 3 residues outside the read, so it is completed with the germline J gene. The chain has TRBV30 and TRBJ2-5; D is unresolved. Per germline, CDR1 GTSNPN and CDR2 SVGIG (reference sequence). This CDR3 contains 15 residues. Trimming removed 3 bases from V and 5 bases from J, with 19 bases in between. The sequenced part of the CDR3 DNA is TGTGCCTGGAGGGCGACACTCCTCAAAGGGGAGACC. This gives the protein CAWRATLLKGET. The complete CDR3 reads CAWRATLLKGETQYF.

For this clone: Read data end 3 residues before the CDR3 end; the end is taken from the germline J gene. The chain uses TRBV5-6 and TRBJ2-7, with TRBD1 matching over 7 bases. Per germline, CDR1 SGHDT and CDR2 YYEEEE. The CDR3 sequence is 12 residues long. The ends lost 5 bases at V and 5 bases at J; junction bases unmatched: 4. The DNA read from the CDR3 is TGTGCCAGCAGTCCACAGGGGAACGAG. This gives the protein CASSPQGNE. The whole CDR3 protein is CASSPQGNEQYF. The entire variable domain, with the rest obtained from reference TRBV5-6 and TRBJ2-7, is as follows: DAGVTQSPTHLIKTRGQQVTLRCSPKSGHDTVSWYQQALGQGPQFIFQYYEEEERQRGNFPDRFSGHQFPNYSSELNVNALLLGDSALYLCASSPQGNEQYFGPGTRLTVT.